This record looks at one T cell receptor (beta chain) sequence and its context. CDR3 length: 16 residues. Germline V gives CDR1 MNHEY, CDR2 SVGAGI. Trimming shortened V by 4 bases and J by 2 bases, and 15 bases separated the two germline ends. This sample is drawn from a study of blood T cell repertoires in COVID-19. Whole-study context: Researchers got acute and convalescent COVID-19 samples from the United States, Italy and Spain.

The assay was immunoSEQ multiplex PCR, and TCRdb's table has in-frame clones only and misses some. The sample consists of about 300,000 clones, 90% of them appearing once. The cohort comprised adults aged about 18 to 90 years residing in 20 to 30 US areas. Participant reports of clinical history set cohort assignment. Donors of Cohort 3 who recovered were those that had two negative PCRs, clearance, or symptom resolution. The clonotype originates from a woman aged 25 to 39 who had recovered from COVID-19. Sequenced sample: PBMCs or T cells enriched from blood (not recorded which). The chain links TRBV6-5 to TRBJ2-1; maybe TRBD2 (6 bases). The CDR3 DNA follows: TGTGCCAGCAGTTCCCCCTCCGCGGGACCCTACAATGAGCAGTTCTTC. It codes for CASSSPSAGPYNEQFF.